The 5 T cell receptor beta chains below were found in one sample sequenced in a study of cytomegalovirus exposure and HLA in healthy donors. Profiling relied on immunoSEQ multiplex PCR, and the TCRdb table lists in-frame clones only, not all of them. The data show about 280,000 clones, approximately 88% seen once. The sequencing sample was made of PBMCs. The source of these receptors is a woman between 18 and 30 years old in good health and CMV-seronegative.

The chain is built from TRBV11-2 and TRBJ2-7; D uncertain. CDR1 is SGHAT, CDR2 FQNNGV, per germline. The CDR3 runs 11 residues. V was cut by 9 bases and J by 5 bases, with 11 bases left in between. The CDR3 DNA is TGTGCCAGTACTGAGTTAGACGAGCAGTACTTC. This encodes CASTELDEQYF.

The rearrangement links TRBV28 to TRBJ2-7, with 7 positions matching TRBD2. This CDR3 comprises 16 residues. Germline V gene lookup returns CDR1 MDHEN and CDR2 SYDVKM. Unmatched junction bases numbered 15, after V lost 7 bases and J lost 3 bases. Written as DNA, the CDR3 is TGTGCCAGCACCTCAGTATCCGGGAGGTCGGGCTACGAGCAGTACTTC. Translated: CASTSVSGRSGYEQYF. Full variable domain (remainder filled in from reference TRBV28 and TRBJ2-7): DVKVTQSSRYLVKRTGEKVFLECVQDMDHENMFWYRQDPGLGLRLIYFSYDVKMKEKGDIPEGYSVSREKKERFSLILESASTNQTSMYLCASTSVSGRSGYEQYFGPGTRLTVT.

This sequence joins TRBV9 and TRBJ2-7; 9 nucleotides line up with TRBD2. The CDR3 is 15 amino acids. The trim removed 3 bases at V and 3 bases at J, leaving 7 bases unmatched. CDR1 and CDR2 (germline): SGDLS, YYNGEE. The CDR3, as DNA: TGTGCCAGCAGCGAGGGACTAGCACTCGACTACGAGCAGTACTTC. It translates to CASSEGLALDYEQYF. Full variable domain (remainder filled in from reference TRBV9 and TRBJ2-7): DSGVTQTPKHLITATGQRVTLRCSPRSGDLSVYWYQQSLDQGLQFLIQYYNGEERAKGNILERFSAQQFPDLHSELNLSSLELGDSALYFCASSEGLALDYEQYFGPGTRLTVT.

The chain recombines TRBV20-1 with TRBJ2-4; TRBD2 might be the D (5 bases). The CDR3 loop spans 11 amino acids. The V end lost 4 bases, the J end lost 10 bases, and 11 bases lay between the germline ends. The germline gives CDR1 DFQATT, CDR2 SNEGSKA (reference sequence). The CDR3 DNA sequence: TGCAGTGCTACGAACCGGGATATTCAGTACTTC. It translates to CSATNRDIQYF.

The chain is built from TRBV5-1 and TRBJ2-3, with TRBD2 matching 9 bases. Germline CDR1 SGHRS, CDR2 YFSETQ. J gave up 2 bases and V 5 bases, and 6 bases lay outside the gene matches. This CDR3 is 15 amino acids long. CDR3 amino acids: CASSKSGGTTDTQYF. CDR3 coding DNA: TGCGCCAGCAGTAAGAGCGGGGGGACCACAGATACGCAGTATTTT. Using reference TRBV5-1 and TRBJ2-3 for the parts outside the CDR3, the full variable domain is KAGVTQTPRYLIKTRGQQVTLSCSPISGHRSVSWYQQTPGQGLQFLFEYFSETQRNKGNFPGRFSGRQFSNSRSEMNVSTLELGDSALYLCASSKSGGTTDTQYFGPGTRLTVL.